This T cell receptor beta chain was found in a study of T cell repertoires in cytomegalovirus infection. This clonotype showed up just a few times. No antigen is known for it. Using its own MiXCR run on the reads, TCRdb lists one record per CDR3 protein. Among roughly 920,000 distinct CDR3 sequences listed, roughly 30% were seen once. The CDR3 sequence is 15 residues long. V trimming: 3 bases; J trimming: 5 bases; junction bases outside the gene matches: 5. The specimen was cultured CD8+ T cells from PBMCs, collected from culture after CMV antigen stimulation. J is TRBJ2-1 and V is TRBV12-3 or TRBV12-4, with TRBD2 matching over 9 bases. The source of this sequence is a human donor in good health (CMV status not recorded). Some clones in this sample may be carry-over from other donors' samples. The CDR3 DNA follows: TGTGCCAGCAGTTTCAGCGGGGGGTCCGACAATGAGCAGTTCTTC. This sequence encodes CASSFSGGSDNEQFF.